This T cell receptor beta chain was identified during a study of T cells in Graves' hyperthyroidism and ophthalmopathy. Study as a whole: Blood from the periphery was taken at initial diagnosis, before any treatment.

This clonotype was picked up many times. What it binds is unknown. Diagnosis relied on clinical symptoms, serum thyroxine and TRAb, thyroid ultrasound and orbital computed tomography. Trimming cost V 5 bases and J 9 bases, with 17 bases left between them. There are 14 residues in the CDR3. CDR1 and CDR2 from the germline V gene are SNHLY and FYNNEI. RNA transcripts were the template for amplifying TCR beta CDR3 regions. TCR CDR3 regions were first amplified by RT-PCR with HTBI primers. TCRdb reanalysed the multiplex PCR reads using MiXCR and keeps one entry per CDR3 protein. Counted here are hundreds of thousands of distinct CDR3 sequences, approximately 14% occurring once; the ten biggest clones make up approximately 12%. General study findings and limits: Clonotypes that were expanded in thyroid above 0.001 mostly appeared in blood too.

This receptor was taken from a woman aged 45-59 years with Graves' ophthalmopathy. The chain combines TRBV2 with TRBJ1-5; D possibly corresponds to TRBD1 (5 bases). Material for sequencing was blood. The CDR3 coding sequence is TGTGCCAGCAGTAGCGACGGAGCAGGGTGGCCCCAGCATTTT. This sequence encodes CASSSDGAGWPQHF.